The rows below give T cell receptor beta chains drawn from one sample of a study of T cells expressing NK-cell markers. Each CDR3 protein gets one entry in TCRdb, which reprocessed the 5' RACE reads and gives no DNA. The sample table includes a few hundred thousand distinct CDR3 sequences. Specimen: blood T cells: a sorted CD56 or NKG2C T cell subset, CD4+ or CD8+ T cells, or bulk PBMC T cells (not recorded which). These receptors all stem from a woman in her forties or fifties in good health. Each CDR3 is given with its conserved first and last residue. The order of the fields is V gene, J gene, CDR3 protein.

>TRBV6-5|TRBJ1-2
CASSFQGTGGPGYTF
>TRBV3-1|TRBJ2-1
CASGFRGNEQFF
>TRBV4-1|TRBJ2-2
CASSLGPGTSGRGTGELFF
>TRBV12-3/TRBV12-4|TRBJ2-4
CASSLEGGLAKNIQYF
>TRBV5-1|TRBJ2-7
CASSLVSGSPERGEQYF
>TRBV20-1|TRBJ2-5
CSARDTGRLFLETQYF
>TRBV10-2|TRBJ2-1
CASGSRSEQFF
>TRBV5-1|TRBJ2-1
CASSNWGISYNEQFF
>TRBV29-1|TRBJ1-2
CSVEGGRGWGGYTF
>TRBV18|TRBJ2-7
CASSPTGVEYEQYF
>TRBV10-2|TRBJ2-3
CASSDTSALTDTQYF
>TRBV5-1|TRBJ2-7
CASSRTGTVSSYEQYF
>TRBV7-2|TRBJ2-1
CASSLESISGEQFF
>TRBV4-2|TRBJ2-2
CASSHGLAGGPATGELFF
>TRBV12-3/TRBV12-4|TRBJ2-4
CASSWTSGNIQYF
>TRBV27|TRBJ2-7
CASSPLGGGGSYEQYF
>TRBV20-1|TRBJ2-7
CSARLIYEQYF
>TRBV7-2|TRBJ2-5
CASSLVGTARQETQYF
>TRBV30|TRBJ1-5
CAWANGGNQPQHF
>TRBV6-5|TRBJ1-1
CASRRQTMNTEAFF
>TRBV5-8|TRBJ1-1
CASSYRTSHTEAFF
>TRBV29-1|TRBJ2-3
CSVPGPGLDTQYF
>TRBV28|TRBJ2-7
CASSPSSGGTHEQYF
>TRBV7-9|TRBJ2-3
CASTTTSSDTQYF
>TRBV2|TRBJ1-5
CASNRDGGNQPQHF
>TRBV29-1|TRBJ1-1
CSVAISFGGGGVAFF
>TRBV4-1|TRBJ2-2
CASRIGTGQGLRNTGELFF
>TRBV12-3/TRBV12-4|TRBJ1-5
CASRGTGALGNQPQHF
>TRBV12-3/TRBV12-4|TRBJ2-1
CASSLAQGGDEQFF
>TRBV6-5|TRBJ1-1
CASSKQGASRTEAFF
>TRBV29-1|TRBJ2-7
CSALRQGSRYEQYF
>TRBV11-3|TRBJ2-5
CASSLKAAPGTQYF
>TRBV12-3/TRBV12-4|TRBJ1-5
CASRGDGNQPQHF
>TRBV20-1|TRBJ2-7
CSACRDQPGQGAYEQYF
>TRBV3-1|TRBJ2-3
CASSHDIGSTDTQYF
>TRBV19|TRBJ1-3
CASRGTVRGTIYF
>TRBV27|TRBJ2-1
CASSSPPRGGGSYNEQFF
>TRBV30|TRBJ2-3
CAWRDGLPADTQYF
>TRBV5-1|TRBJ2-2
CASSSGAGVPGELFF
>TRBV10-3|TRBJ2-2
CAISRRREDTGELFF
>TRBV2|TRBJ1-1
CASIPTGGLTEAFF